Listed below are T cell receptor beta chains from one sample, sequenced in a study of T cell clones after liver transplantation. The method was immunoSEQ multiplex PCR; TCRdb's version includes in-frame clones alone and lacks a portion of them. The sample holds 77,000 or so clones; around 80% are singletons and the top ten take approximately 0.79%. The specimen was CD4+ T cells from blood, collected 12 months after liver transplant. These TCRs come from a human patient who received a liver transplant. The graft donor may have contributed some T cells. CDR3s include the opening cysteine and the closing phenylalanine or tryptophan. A D gene is named only where the DNA matches it firmly. The size of a clone is reported for some rows only, either as once, few or many, or as a class for expanded clones.

TRBJ2-3	TRBV4-3	NA	TRBD1	CASSQGDRFTDTQYF	TGCGCCAGCAGCCAAGGGGACAGATTTACAGATACGCAGTATTTT
TRBJ1-4	TRBV28	NA	NA	CATLTRDNNEKLFF	TGTGCCACCCTAACCCGGGACAATAATGAAAAACTGTTTTTT
TRBJ2-1	TRBV7-2	NA	NA	CASSYTEDPYNEQFF	TGTGCCAGCAGCTATACGGAGGACCCCTACAATGAGCAGTTCTTC
TRBJ2-1	TRBV5-1	NA	TRBD1	CASSLSTGGNEQFF	TGCGCCAGCAGCTTATCGACAGGGGGCAATGAGCAGTTCTTC
TRBJ2-1	TRBV7-3	NA	TRBD2	CASSPRTSGFIGDEQFF	TGTGCCAGCAGCCCGCGGACTAGCGGGTTTATTGGGGATGAGCAGTTCTTC
TRBJ2-5	TRBV29-1	NA	NA	CSVDSGAGQETQYF	TGCAGCGTTGATTCAGGAGCGGGCCAAGAGACCCAGTACTTC
TRBJ1-1	TRBV7-2	NA	NA	CASSLPRGAGTEAFF	TGTGCCAGCAGTCTACCCAGAGGCGCGGGCACTGAAGCTTTCTTT
TRBJ1-2	TRBV28	NA	NA	CASSLDPRSGGYTF	TGTGCCAGCAGTTTAGATCCCCGGTCGGGTGGCTACACCTTC
TRBJ1-1	TRBV6-1	NA	NA	CASSEALGVRTEAFF	TGTGCCAGCAGTGAAGCCTTGGGGGTGAGGACTGAAGCTTTCTTT
TRBJ2-3	TRBV6-5	NA	NA	CASSYSGSTDTQYF	TGTGCCAGCAGTTATTCAGGATCCACAGATACGCAGTATTTT
TRBJ2-7	TRBV28	NA	TRBD1	CASLDRLSYEQYF	TGTGCCAGCTTGGACAGGCTCTCCTACGAGCAGTACTTC
TRBJ2-5	TRBV9	NA	NA	CASSVEGRPLETQYF	TGTGCCAGCAGCGTAGAAGGTCGGCCCCTGGAGACCCAGTACTTC
TRBJ2-7	TRBV2	NA	NA	CASSLEDEQYF	TGTGCCAGCAGTCTCGAAGACGAGCAGTACTTC
TRBJ2-1	TRBV5-1	NA	NA	CASSVDGSYNEQFF	TGCGCCAGCAGCGTGGACGGATCCTACAATGAGCAGTTCTTC
TRBJ1-5	TRBV15	few	TRBD1	CATSGQGGNQPQHF	TGTGCCACCAGCGGCCAGGGGGGCAATCAGCCCCAGCATTTT
TRBJ2-5	TRBV27	NA	NA	CASSLYGAIETQYF	TGTGCCAGCAGTTTATACGGGGCTATAGAGACCCAGTACTTC
TRBJ1-3	TRBV18	once	NA	CASSQQRSSGNTIYF	TGTGCCAGCTCACAACAGCGGAGCTCTGGAAACACCATATATTTT
TRBJ1-1	TRBV5-4	NA	NA	CASSPEPTMNTEAFF	TGTGCCAGCAGCCCTGAGCCTACTATGAACACTGAAGCTTTCTTT
TRBJ2-7	TRBV5-4	NA	TRBD2	CASSLGSGLLYEQYF	TGTGCCAGCAGCTTGGGGTCGGGACTACTCTACGAGCAGTACTTC
TRBJ2-4	TRBV14	NA	TRBD1	CASSIYRGREYF	TGTGCCAGCAGCATTTACAGGGGCCGTGAGTACTTC
TRBJ1-2	TRBV7-2	NA	NA	CASSLGDRNYGYTF	TGTGCCAGCAGCTTAGGGGATCGGAACTATGGCTACACCTTC
TRBJ2-5	TRBV7-7	NA	TRBD2	CASMTSGQETQYF	TGTGCTAGCATGACTAGCGGGCAAGAGACCCAGTACTTC
TRBJ2-7	TRBV7-2	NA	TRBD1	CASSFTGGISSYEQYF	TGTGCCAGCAGCTTTACAGGGGGAATTAGCTCCTACGAGCAGTACTTC
TRBJ1-1	TRBV5-3	NA	NA	CARSTEAFF	TGTGCCAGAAGCACTGAAGCTTTCTTT
TRBJ1-4	TRBV10-3	NA	TRBD1	CAIRGQGGEKLFF	TGTGCCATCAGGGGACAGGGCGGGGAAAAACTGTTTTTT
TRBJ2-4	TRBV28	NA	NA	CASNLQGLNIQYF	TGTGCCAGCAATTTACAGGGCTTAAACATTCAGTACTTC
TRBJ2-5	TRBV29-1	NA	NA	CSGGDRQETQYF	TGCAGCGGGGGAGACAGACAAGAGACCCAGTACTTC
TRBJ2-5	TRBV5-1	NA	TRBD1	CASSLNTGGGETQYF	TGCGCCAGCAGCTTAAACACAGGGGGTGGTGAGACCCAGTACTTC
TRBJ2-3	TRBV11-2	NA	NA	CASSLPTDTQYF	TGTGCCAGCAGCCTTCCCACAGATACGCAGTATTTT
TRBJ2-1	TRBV11-2	NA	TRBD2	CASSTGTSGRNIYNEQFF	TGTGCCAGCAGTACCGGGACTAGCGGGAGGAACATTTACAATGAGCAGTTCTTC
TRBJ2-2	TRBV18	NA	NA	CASSPQKSRGELFF	TGTGCCAGCTCACCACAAAAATCGCGCGGGGAGCTGTTTTTT